This is a list of T cell receptor beta chains from one sample in a study of T cell changes during pregnancy in multiple sclerosis. Measured with immunoSEQ multiplex PCR; TCRdb has only the in-frame clones, and not every one. In the table there are some 81,000 clones, around 91% of which are singletons. This material consisted of peripheral blood, taken before pregnancy. These receptors were taken from a female donor with multiple sclerosis, enrolled in a pregnancy study. CDR3s include the opening cysteine and the closing phenylalanine or tryptophan. A D gene is named only where the DNA matches it firmly. Not every row has a clone size; where given, it reads once, few, many or a size class.

DNA: TGTGCCAGCAGCGTACAGGGCTCCCCCGGGGAGCTGTTTTTT; CDR3: CASSVQGSPGELFF; size: -; D: -; V: TRBV9; J: TRBJ2-2
DNA: TGCGCCAGCAGCCTACAATGGGGCTCAATTGACGAGCAGTACTTC; CDR3: CASSLQWGSIDEQYF; size: -; D: -; V: TRBV5-1; J: TRBJ2-7
DNA: TGTGCCAGCAAGTCAGGGACTAGCACAGATACGCAGTATTTT; CDR3: CASKSGTSTDTQYF; size: -; D: -; V: TRBV2; J: TRBJ2-3
DNA: TGTGCCAGCAGCTTGATGACAGGGGCCTACAATGAGCAGTTCTTC; CDR3: CASSLMTGAYNEQFF; size: -; D: TRBD1; V: TRBV7-6; J: TRBJ2-1
DNA: TGTGCCAGCAGCTTATCCATGAACACCGGGGAGCTGTTTTTT; CDR3: CASSLSMNTGELFF; size: -; D: -; V: TRBV7-3; J: TRBJ2-2
DNA: TGTGCCAGCCCGACAGGGCGCCCGACTAACTATGGCTACACCTTC; CDR3: CASPTGRPTNYGYTF; size: -; D: TRBD1; V: TRBV7-3; J: TRBJ1-2
DNA: TGTGCCAGCAGCTTGGCCTCTGCGGTTCTCTATGGCTACACCTTC; CDR3: CASSLASAVLYGYTF; size: -; D: -; V: TRBV5-4; J: TRBJ1-2
DNA: TGCGCCAGCAGCTTGTTCGGGTTCTACGAGCAGTACTTC; CDR3: CASSLFGFYEQYF; size: -; D: -; V: TRBV5-1; J: TRBJ2-7
DNA: TGCGCCAGCAGCTCTGATAATTCACCCCTCCACTTT; CDR3: CASSSDNSPLHF; size: -; D: -; V: TRBV5-1; J: TRBJ1-6
DNA: TGTGCCAGCAGTTACTCGATACAGGGCGGGGAGCAGTACTTC; CDR3: CASSYSIQGGEQYF; size: -; D: -; V: TRBV6-5; J: TRBJ2-7
DNA: TGTGCCAGCCGATACATCCGGGGGACCCCCACTGAAGCTTTCTTT; CDR3: CASRYIRGTPTEAFF; size: -; D: -; V: TRBV19; J: TRBJ1-1
DNA: TGTGCCAGCAGATTGTGGGGCGAGAGTAGAGATGAGCAGTTCTTC; CDR3: CASRLWGESRDEQFF; size: -; D: -; V: TRBV6-6; J: TRBJ2-1
DNA: TGTGCCAGCTCAGTACAGGGTGATGACTATGGCTACACCTTC; CDR3: CASSVQGDDYGYTF; size: -; D: -; V: TRBV18; J: TRBJ1-2
DNA: TGTGCCAGCGGGGGAGGAGCTGGGGCCAACGTCCTGACTTTC; CDR3: CASGGGAGANVLTF; size: -; D: -; V: TRBV6-5; J: TRBJ2-6
DNA: TGTGCCAGTCGTGGGGACAAGAACTATGGCTACACCTTC; CDR3: CASRGDKNYGYTF; size: once; D: -; V: TRBV19; J: TRBJ1-2
DNA: TGTGCCAGCAGCCCGAGCGGGGGGACCTACAATGAGCAGTTCTTC; CDR3: CASSPSGGTYNEQFF; size: -; D: TRBD2; V: TRBV14; J: TRBJ2-1
DNA: TGTGCCAGCAGTGAGGACAGAATTGGAAACACCATATATTTT; CDR3: CASSEDRIGNTIYF; size: -; D: -; V: TRBV25-1; J: TRBJ1-3
DNA: TGTGCCAGTAGTATAGATCGACAGGGGACTGAAGCTTTCTTT; CDR3: CASSIDRQGTEAFF; size: -; D: TRBD1; V: TRBV19; J: TRBJ1-1
DNA: TGTGCCAGCAGCTCTAGCGGGGGGCGATACAATGAGCAGTTCTTC; CDR3: CASSSSGGRYNEQFF; size: -; D: TRBD2; V: TRBV7-3; J: TRBJ2-1
DNA: TGTGCCATCAGCCAACAGGGGCCCTACGAGCAGTACTTC; CDR3: CAISQQGPYEQYF; size: -; D: TRBD1; V: TRBV10-3; J: TRBJ2-7
DNA: TGCGCCAGCAGCCAGATAACAGGGGGCGGATACGAGCAGTACTTC; CDR3: CASSQITGGGYEQYF; size: -; D: TRBD1; V: TRBV4-3; J: TRBJ2-7
DNA: TGTGCCAGCAGCGTAGGTGCAGCTAACTATGGCTACACCTTC; CDR3: CASSVGAANYGYTF; size: -; D: -; V: TRBV9; J: TRBJ1-2
DNA: TGTGCCAGCAGCTCCCCTATAGCGGGGGGGATTGAGCAGTTCTTC; CDR3: CASSSPIAGGIEQFF; size: -; D: TRBD2; V: TRBV5-4; J: TRBJ2-1
DNA: TGTGCTAGCAGCTTCTCCTCGGAGGGTGAGCAGTTCTTC; CDR3: CASSFSSEGEQFF; size: -; D: -; V: TRBV7-7; J: TRBJ2-1
DNA: TGTGCCAGCAGTTTATCCAACAGGGAGGGCTACACCTTC; CDR3: CASSLSNREGYTF; size: few; D: -; V: TRBV27; J: TRBJ1-2
DNA: TGTGCCAGCAGCTTGATCAGGGTGTTCTATGGCTACACCTTC; CDR3: CASSLIRVFYGYTF; size: -; D: -; V: TRBV5-6; J: TRBJ1-2
DNA: TGCAGCGTTAGCTGGTACGCGCAAGCTTTCTTT; CDR3: CSVSWYAQAFF; size: -; D: -; V: TRBV29-1; J: TRBJ1-1
DNA: TGTGCCAGCAGCCTGGGGACTAGCGGGCAAGATACGCAGTATTTT; CDR3: CASSLGTSGQDTQYF; size: -; D: TRBD2; V: TRBV7-3; J: TRBJ2-3
DNA: TGCGCCAGCAGCTTGGAGCTCCAGGAGGGTCAGCCCCAGCATTTT; CDR3: CASSLELQEGQPQHF; size: -; D: -; V: TRBV5-1; J: TRBJ1-5
DNA: TGTGCCAGCAGGACAGCTTTCAATGAGCAGTTCTTC; CDR3: CASRTAFNEQFF; size: -; D: -; V: TRBV6-5; J: TRBJ2-1
DNA: TGTGCCAGCAGCAAAGGACAGGGGACTCCGAATGAGCAGTTCTTC; CDR3: CASSKGQGTPNEQFF; size: -; D: TRBD1; V: TRBV11-3; J: TRBJ2-1
DNA: TGTGCCAGTAGTACGACCCTTAGGGGGCATCAGCCCCAGCATTTT; CDR3: CASSTTLRGHQPQHF; size: -; D: TRBD1; V: TRBV19; J: TRBJ1-5
DNA: TGTGCCAGCAGCAGACTAGCGGGGGACTACAATGAGCAGTTCTTC; CDR3: CASSRLAGDYNEQFF; size: -; D: TRBD2; V: TRBV6-4; J: TRBJ2-1
DNA: TGTGCCAGCAGTTTTGGACTAGCGGATCTCTACGAGCAGTACTTC; CDR3: CASSFGLADLYEQYF; size: -; D: TRBD2; V: TRBV27; J: TRBJ2-7
DNA: TGTGCCAGCAAGGGGGACACAAGAAACACCGGGGAGCTGTTTTTT; CDR3: CASKGDTRNTGELFF; size: once; D: -; V: TRBV2; J: TRBJ2-2
DNA: TGTGCCAGCAGTCCGACAGGGAACGAGCAGTACTTC; CDR3: CASSPTGNEQYF; size: once; D: TRBD1; V: TRBV2; J: TRBJ2-7
DNA: TGTGCCACCCGAAGGAGTCTGGAGGGGGAGACCCAGTACTTC; CDR3: CATRRSLEGETQYF; size: -; D: -; V: TRBV10-3; J: TRBJ2-5
DNA: TGTGCCAGTAGTATATATTTATACTCTGGGGCCAACGTCCTGACTTTC; CDR3: CASSIYLYSGANVLTF; size: -; D: -; V: TRBV19; J: TRBJ2-6
DNA: TGTGCCAGCAGTTTGGAGCGATACTACGAGCAGTACTTC; CDR3: CASSLERYYEQYF; size: -; D: -; V: TRBV28; J: TRBJ2-7
DNA: TGTGCCAGCAGCCCCGACAGGAACTATGGCTACACCTTC; CDR3: CASSPDRNYGYTF; size: -; D: -; V: TRBV9; J: TRBJ1-2
DNA: TGTGCCAGTACTGACACCTACGAGCAGTACTTC; CDR3: CASTDTYEQYF; size: once; D: -; V: TRBV19; J: TRBJ2-7
DNA: TGTGCCAGCAGTTTAAGCGGACAGCAAAAAAACATTCAGTACTTC; CDR3: CASSLSGQQKNIQYF; size: -; D: -; V: TRBV28; J: TRBJ2-4
DNA: TGTGCCAGCAGCTCGTTAAAGGCGGCGGGGGTTCCGTACTTC; CDR3: CASSSLKAAGVPYF; size: -; D: TRBD2; V: TRBV11-2; J: TRBJ2-5
DNA: TGTGCCAGCAGACAGGGGCCTAACTATGGCTACACCTTC; CDR3: CASRQGPNYGYTF; size: -; D: TRBD1; V: TRBV2; J: TRBJ1-2
DNA: TGTGCCAGCAGCCAAGGACAGGGGACCGATTATAATTCACCCCTCCACTTT; CDR3: CASSQGQGTDYNSPLHF; size: few; D: TRBD1; V: TRBV5-4; J: TRBJ1-6
DNA: TGTGCCAGCAGACTAGCGGGATACACCTACGAGCAGTACTTC; CDR3: CASRLAGYTYEQYF; size: -; D: TRBD2; V: TRBV27; J: TRBJ2-7
DNA: TGTGCCAGCTCCTCGGGGGTTAACACTGAAGCTTTCTTT; CDR3: CASSSGVNTEAFF; size: few; D: -; V: TRBV18; J: TRBJ1-1
DNA: TGTGCCAGCAGCCGCGGATCTACACGAGCACGTCCCTCGGACTTC; CDR3: CASSRGSTRARPSDF; size: -; D: -; V: TRBV5-4; J: TRBJ2-7
DNA: TGTGCCAGCAGCTTAGATACGGCAGGGGGCTCGAATTCACCCCTCCACTTT; CDR3: CASSLDTAGGSNSPLHF; size: -; D: TRBD1; V: TRBV7-2; J: TRBJ1-6
DNA: TGTGCCAGCAGCCGAAGGGGACAGCAAGAGACCCAGTACTTC; CDR3: CASSRRGQQETQYF; size: -; D: TRBD1; V: TRBV5-6; J: TRBJ2-5
DNA: TGTGCCAGCAGACCGGGACAGGGAAGCAATCAGCCCCAGCATTTT; CDR3: CASRPGQGSNQPQHF; size: -; D: TRBD1; V: TRBV27; J: TRBJ1-5
DNA: TGCAGTGCTAGTCAGTGGTATGGAGCTTTCTTT; CDR3: CSASQWYGAFF; size: few; D: -; V: TRBV20-1; J: TRBJ1-1
DNA: TGCGCCAGCAGCTCCCTTACGGGACAAGAAGAGACCCAGTACTTC; CDR3: CASSSLTGQEETQYF; size: -; D: -; V: TRBV5-1; J: TRBJ2-5
DNA: TGTGCCAGCAGTGAAATGGACAGGGGAGTCACTGAAGCTTTCTTT; CDR3: CASSEMDRGVTEAFF; size: -; D: TRBD1; V: TRBV2; J: TRBJ1-1
DNA: TGTGCCTGGAGTGTACCGAGGGTCACTGAAGCTTTCTTT; CDR3: CAWSVPRVTEAFF; size: -; D: -; V: TRBV30; J: TRBJ1-1
DNA: TGTGCCAGCAGCTTAGCCGGGGGTTCCTACGAGCAGTACTTC; CDR3: CASSLAGGSYEQYF; size: -; D: -; V: TRBV7-9; J: TRBJ2-7
DNA: TGCGCCAGCAGCTTAACAGCTTCTGGAAACACCATATATTTT; CDR3: CASSLTASGNTIYF; size: -; D: -; V: TRBV5-1; J: TRBJ1-3
DNA: TGTGCCAGCAGCTTGGCCTTAGCGGGGGTCTCCTACGAGCAGTACTTC; CDR3: CASSLALAGVSYEQYF; size: -; D: TRBD2; V: TRBV5-8; J: TRBJ2-7
DNA: TGTGCCAGCAGCTTGGGCAGGGCCTACGAGCAGTACTTC; CDR3: CASSLGRAYEQYF; size: -; D: -; V: TRBV5-4; J: TRBJ2-7